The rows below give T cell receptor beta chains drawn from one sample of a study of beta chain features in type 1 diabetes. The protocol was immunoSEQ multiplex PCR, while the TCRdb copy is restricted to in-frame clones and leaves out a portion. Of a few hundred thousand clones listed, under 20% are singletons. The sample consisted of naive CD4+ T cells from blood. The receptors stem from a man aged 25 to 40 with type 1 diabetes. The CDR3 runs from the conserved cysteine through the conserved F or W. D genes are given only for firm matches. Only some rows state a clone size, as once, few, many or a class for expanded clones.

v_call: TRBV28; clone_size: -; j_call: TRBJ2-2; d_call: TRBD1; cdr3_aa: CASRTGLDGELFF; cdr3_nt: TGTGCCAGCAGGACAGGGCTTGACGGGGAGCTGTTTTTT
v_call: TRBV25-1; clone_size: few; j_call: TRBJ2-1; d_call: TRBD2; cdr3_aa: CASSTSGRYNEQFF; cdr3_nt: TGTGCCAGCAGTACTAGCGGGAGGTACAATGAGCAGTTCTTC
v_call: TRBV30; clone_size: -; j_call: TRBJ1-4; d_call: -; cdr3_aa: CAWSQGRQLEKLFF; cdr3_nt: TGTGCCTGGAGTCAGGGACGGCAGTTGGAAAAACTGTTTTTT
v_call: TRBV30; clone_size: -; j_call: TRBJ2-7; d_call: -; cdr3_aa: CAWRGSLYEQYF; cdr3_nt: TGTGCCTGGAGGGGGAGCCTCTACGAGCAGTACTTC
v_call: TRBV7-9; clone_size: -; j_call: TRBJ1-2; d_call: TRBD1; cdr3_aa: CASSLRGQGNYGYTF; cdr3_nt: TGTGCCAGCAGCTTGAGAGGACAGGGTAACTATGGCTACACCTTC
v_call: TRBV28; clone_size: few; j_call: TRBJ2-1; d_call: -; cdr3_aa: CASSPRQEQFF; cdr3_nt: TGTGCCAGCAGCCCCCGACAGGAGCAGTTCTTC
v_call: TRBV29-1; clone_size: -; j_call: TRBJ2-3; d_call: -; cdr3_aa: CSVVPGQALSTDTQYF; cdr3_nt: TGCAGCGTTGTACCGGGACAAGCGCTTAGCACAGATACGCAGTATTTT
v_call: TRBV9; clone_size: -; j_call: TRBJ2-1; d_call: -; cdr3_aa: CASSQSDSRNEQFF; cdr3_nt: TGTGCCAGCAGCCAGAGTGACAGTCGCAATGAGCAGTTCTTC
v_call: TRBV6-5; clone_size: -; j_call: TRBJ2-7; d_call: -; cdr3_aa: CASSPGPYEQYF; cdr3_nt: TGTGCCAGCAGTCCCGGGCCCTACGAGCAGTACTTC
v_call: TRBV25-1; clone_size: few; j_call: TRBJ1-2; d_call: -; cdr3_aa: CASSEGPNYGYTF; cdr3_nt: TGTGCCAGCAGCGAGGGACCAAACTATGGCTACACCTTC
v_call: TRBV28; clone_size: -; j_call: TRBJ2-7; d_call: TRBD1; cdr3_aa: CASRDRGRYEQYF; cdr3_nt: TGTGCCTCTCGGGACAGGGGGAGGTACGAGCAGTACTTC
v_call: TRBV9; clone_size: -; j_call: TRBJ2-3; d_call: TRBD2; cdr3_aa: CASSVIAGLTDTQYF; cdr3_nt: TGTGCCAGCAGCGTCATAGCGGGACTCACAGATACGCAGTATTTT
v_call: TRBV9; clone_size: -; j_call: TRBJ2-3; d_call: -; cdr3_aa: CASSVADIRSTDTQYF; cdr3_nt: TGTGCCAGCAGCGTAGCAGACATCCGTAGCACAGATACGCAGTATTTT
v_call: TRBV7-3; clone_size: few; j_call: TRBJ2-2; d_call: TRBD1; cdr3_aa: CASSSGTGTGELFF; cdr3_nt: TGTGCCAGCAGTTCCGGGACAGGGACCGGGGAGCTGTTTTTT
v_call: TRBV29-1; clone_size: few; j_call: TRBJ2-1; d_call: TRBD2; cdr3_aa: CSVEIGTSGSYNEQFF; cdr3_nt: TGCAGCGTTGAAATCGGGACTAGCGGCTCCTACAATGAGCAGTTCTTC
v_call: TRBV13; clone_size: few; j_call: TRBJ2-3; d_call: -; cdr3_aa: CASSSPGLSTDTQYF; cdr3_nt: TGTGCCAGCAGCTCCCCCGGTTTGAGCACAGATACGCAGTATTTT
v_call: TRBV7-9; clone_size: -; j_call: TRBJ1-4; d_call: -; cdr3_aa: CASSHWAGGNEKLFF; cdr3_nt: TGTGCCAGCAGCCATTGGGCAGGAGGAAATGAAAAACTGTTTTTT
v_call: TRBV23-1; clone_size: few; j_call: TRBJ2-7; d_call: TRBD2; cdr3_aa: CASSQSGGPGNEQYF; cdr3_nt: TGCGCCAGCAGTCAATCGGGAGGGCCGGGAAACGAGCAGTACTTC
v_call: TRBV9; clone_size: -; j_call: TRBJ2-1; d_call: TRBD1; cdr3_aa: CASSAQGDSYNEQFF; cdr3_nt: TGTGCCAGCAGCGCCCAGGGGGACTCCTACAATGAGCAGTTCTTC
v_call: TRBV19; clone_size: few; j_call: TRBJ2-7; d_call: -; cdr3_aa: CASSRDLGTYEQYF; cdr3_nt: TGTGCCAGTAGTAGAGATCTAGGAACCTACGAGCAGTACTTC
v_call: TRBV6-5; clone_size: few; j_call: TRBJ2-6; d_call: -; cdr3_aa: CASKRSGANVLTF; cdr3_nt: TGTGCCAGCAAGAGGTCTGGGGCCAACGTCCTGACTTTC
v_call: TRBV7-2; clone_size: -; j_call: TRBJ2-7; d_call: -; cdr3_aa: CASSWGIFEQYF; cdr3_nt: TGTGCCAGCAGCTGGGGTATTTTCGAGCAGTACTTC
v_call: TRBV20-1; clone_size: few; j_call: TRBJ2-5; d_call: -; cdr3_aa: CSAQGVETQYF; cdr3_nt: TGCAGTGCTCAGGGTGTAGAGACCCAGTACTTC
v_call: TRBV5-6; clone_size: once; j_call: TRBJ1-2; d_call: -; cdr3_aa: CASSLYGDGYTF; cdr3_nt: TGTGCCAGCAGCTTGTATGGGGACGGCTACACCTTC
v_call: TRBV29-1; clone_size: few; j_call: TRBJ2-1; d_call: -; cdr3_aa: CSGAVTGTLYNEQFF; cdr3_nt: TGCAGCGGGGCAGTAACCGGGACTCTCTACAATGAGCAGTTCTTC
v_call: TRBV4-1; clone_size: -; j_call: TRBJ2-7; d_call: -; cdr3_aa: CASSQPDRYEQYF; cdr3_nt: TGCGCCAGCAGCCAACCCGACAGGTACGAGCAGTACTTC
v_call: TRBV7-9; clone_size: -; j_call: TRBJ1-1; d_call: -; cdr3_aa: CASSSTTAGNTEAFF; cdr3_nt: TGTGCCAGCAGCTCAACCACCGCAGGGAACACTGAAGCTTTCTTT
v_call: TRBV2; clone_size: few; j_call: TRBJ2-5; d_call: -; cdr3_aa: CASRRGQETQYF; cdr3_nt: TGTGCCAGCAGACGGGGCCAAGAGACCCAGTACTTC
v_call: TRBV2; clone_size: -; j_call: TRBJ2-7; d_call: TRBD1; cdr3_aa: CASISDRSAGEQYF; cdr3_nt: TGTGCCAGCATCTCGGACAGGTCGGCGGGCGAGCAGTACTTC
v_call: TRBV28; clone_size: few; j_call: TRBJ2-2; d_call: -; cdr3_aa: CASSLSTGELFF; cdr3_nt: TGTGCCAGCAGTTTATCCACCGGGGAGCTGTTTTTT
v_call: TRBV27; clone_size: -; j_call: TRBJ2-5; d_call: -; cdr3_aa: CASTGLAKGQETQYF; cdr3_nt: TGTGCCAGCACTGGACTGGCCAAGGGGCAAGAGACCCAGTACTTC
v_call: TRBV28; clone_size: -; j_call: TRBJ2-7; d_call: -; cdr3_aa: CASTTSAGGQTYEQYF; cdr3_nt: TGTGCCAGCACTACCTCCGCCGGGGGACAGACCTACGAGCAGTACTTC
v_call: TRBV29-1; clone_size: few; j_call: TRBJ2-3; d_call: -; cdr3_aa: CSVEPYTDTQYF; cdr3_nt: TGCAGCGTTGAACCTTACACAGATACGCAGTATTTT
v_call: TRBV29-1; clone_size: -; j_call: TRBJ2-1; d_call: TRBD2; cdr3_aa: CSGESAGTRREREFF; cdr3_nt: TGCAGCGGTGAGTCGGCCGGGACTAGACGGGAGCGCGAGTTCTTC
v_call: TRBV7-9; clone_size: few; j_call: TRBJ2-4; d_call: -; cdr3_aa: CASSFAGTKNIQYF; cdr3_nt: TGTGCCAGCAGCTTCGCGGGAACCAAAAACATTCAGTACTTC